These T cell receptor beta chains were read from a single sample in a study of shared clonotypes between healthy human individuals. Clones were sequenced by immunoSEQ multiplex PCR, and TCRdb holds only the in-frame ones, with some missing. The sample lists 2 million to 2.5 million clones, roughly 92% seen once, with around 0.4% in the top ten. Input material: naive CD4+ T cells from PBMCs. The receptors come from a man between 18 and 35 years old in good health. Some clones in this sample may be carry-over from other donors' samples. The CDR3 runs from the conserved cysteine through the conserved F or W. The order of the fields is V gene, clone size, D gene, J gene, CDR3 DNA, CDR3 protein. A D gene is named only where the DNA matches it firmly. Rows give clone size only sometimes, using once, few, many, or a class for an expanded clone.

V: TRBV21-1; size: NA; D: NA; J: TRBJ1-5; DNA: TGTGCCAGCAGTTTAATGACAGGGGGTAAAGGGGACAATCAGCCCCAGCATTTT; CDR3: CASSLMTGGKGDNQPQHF
V: TRBV30; size: NA; D: NA; J: TRBJ2-3; DNA: TGTGCCTGGAGTGTCTACCGTAGGGCGCAGTATTTT; CDR3: CAWSVYRRAQYF
V: TRBV4-3; size: once; D: NA; J: TRBJ2-1; DNA: TGCGCCAGCAGCCAAGATGGCGGCAGCTCCTACAATGAGCAGTTCTTC; CDR3: CASSQDGGSSYNEQFF
V: TRBV11-2; size: NA; D: TRBD2; J: TRBJ2-2; DNA: TGTGCCAGCAAGACTAGCGGGTCATTTAACACCGGGGAGCTGTTTTTT; CDR3: CASKTSGSFNTGELFF
V: TRBV28; size: NA; D: TRBD1; J: TRBJ1-2; DNA: TGTGCCAGCAGCTGGGGGACAGTCGGTGGGAGCTACACCTTC; CDR3: CASSWGTVGGSYTF
V: TRBV10-1; size: NA; D: NA; J: TRBJ1-3; DNA: TGCGCCAGCAGTGTATCCGGGGCTGGAAACACCATATATTTT; CDR3: CASSVSGAGNTIYF
V: TRBV7-3; size: NA; D: NA; J: TRBJ2-1; DNA: TGTGCCAGCAGCTTAAGCGGTTTCATTGATGAGCAGTTCTTC; CDR3: CASSLSGFIDEQFF
V: TRBV5-1; size: NA; D: TRBD1; J: TRBJ2-5; DNA: TGCGCCAGCAGCTTAAAGGGGGCTCAAGAGACCCAGTACTTC; CDR3: CASSLKGAQETQYF
V: TRBV4-3; size: NA; D: TRBD2; J: TRBJ2-1; DNA: TGCGCCAGCAGCCCCCTAGCGGCTCCCGGACACTACAATGAGCAGTTCTTC; CDR3: CASSPLAAPGHYNEQFF
V: TRBV19; size: once; D: NA; J: TRBJ1-2; DNA: TGTGCCAGTAGTATTGGGGGCCCTGGCTACACCTTC; CDR3: CASSIGGPGYTF
V: TRBV19; size: NA; D: TRBD2; J: TRBJ2-7; DNA: TGTGCCAGTAAGTCCAATTACGGGACTAACGAGCAGTACTTC; CDR3: CASKSNYGTNEQYF
V: TRBV5-1; size: NA; D: NA; J: TRBJ1-3; DNA: TGCGCCAGCAGCTCGACGGGAGGAGGAAACACCATATATTTT; CDR3: CASSSTGGGNTIYF
V: TRBV2; size: NA; D: NA; J: TRBJ1-2; DNA: TGTGCCAGCAGTCCCGGGACGGGGTATGGCTACACCTTC; CDR3: CASSPGTGYGYTF
V: TRBV2; size: NA; D: TRBD1; J: TRBJ1-4; DNA: TGTGCCAGCAGGCGGACAGGGGCAACTAATGAAAAACTGTTTTTT; CDR3: CASRRTGATNEKLFF
V: TRBV6-5; size: NA; D: TRBD1; J: TRBJ2-7; DNA: TGTGCCAGCAGCTCCGGGACAGGGTTCTACGAGCAGTACTTC; CDR3: CASSSGTGFYEQYF
V: TRBV29-1; size: NA; D: TRBD1; J: TRBJ1-2; DNA: TGCAGCGTTGAGGATGGCCAGGGGGCGAGGGGCTACACCTTC; CDR3: CSVEDGQGARGYTF